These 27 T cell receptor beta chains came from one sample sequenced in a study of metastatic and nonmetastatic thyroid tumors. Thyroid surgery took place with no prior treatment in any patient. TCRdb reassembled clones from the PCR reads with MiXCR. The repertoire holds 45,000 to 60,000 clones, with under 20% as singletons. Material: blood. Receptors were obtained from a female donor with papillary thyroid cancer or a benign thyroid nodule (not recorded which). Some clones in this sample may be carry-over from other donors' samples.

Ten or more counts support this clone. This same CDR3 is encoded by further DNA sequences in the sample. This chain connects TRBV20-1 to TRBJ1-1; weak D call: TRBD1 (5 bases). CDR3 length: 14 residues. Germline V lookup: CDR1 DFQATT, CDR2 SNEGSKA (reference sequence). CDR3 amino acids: CSPKGRGRGTEAFF. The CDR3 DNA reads TGCAGCCCCAAGGGGAGGGGTAGGGGCACTGAAGCTTTCTTT.

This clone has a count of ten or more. CDR3 in DNA: TGTGCCAGCTCACCATATGACAGGGGGGGGTATAATGAAAAACTGTTTTTT. Translation gives CASSPYDRGGYNEKLFF. The chain recombines TRBV18 with TRBJ1-4; 9 bases fit TRBD1. The CDR3 extends over 17 amino acids. The ends lost 2 bases at V and 4 bases at J; junction bases unmatched: 8. CDR1 and CDR2 (germline): KGHSH, LQKENI.

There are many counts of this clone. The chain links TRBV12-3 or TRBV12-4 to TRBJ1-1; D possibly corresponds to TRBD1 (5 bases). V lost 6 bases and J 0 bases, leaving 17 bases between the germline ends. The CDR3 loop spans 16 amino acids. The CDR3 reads CASSLTQGSMNTEAFF. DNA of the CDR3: TGTGCCAGCAGCCTAACTCAGGGAAGCATGAACACTGAAGCTTTCTTT.

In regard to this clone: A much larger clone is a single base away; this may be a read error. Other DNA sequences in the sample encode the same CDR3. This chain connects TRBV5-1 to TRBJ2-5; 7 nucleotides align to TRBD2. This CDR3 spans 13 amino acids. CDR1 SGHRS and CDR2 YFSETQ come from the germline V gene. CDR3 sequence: CASSLGGLETQYF. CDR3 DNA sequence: TGCGCCAGTAGCTTGGGGGGGTTAGAGACCCAGTACTTC.

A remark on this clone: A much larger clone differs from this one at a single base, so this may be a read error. The DNA of the CDR3 is TGTGCCAGCATCTTAACTCCCACAGGCACAGATACGCAGTATTTT. Its protein product is CASILTPTGTDTQYF. The rearrangement uses TRBV5-6 and TRBJ2-3; no clear D. This CDR3 has 15 residues. The V end was cut by 6 bases, the J end by 1 base, with 15 bases between. Germline values: CDR1 SGHDT, CDR2 YYEEEE.

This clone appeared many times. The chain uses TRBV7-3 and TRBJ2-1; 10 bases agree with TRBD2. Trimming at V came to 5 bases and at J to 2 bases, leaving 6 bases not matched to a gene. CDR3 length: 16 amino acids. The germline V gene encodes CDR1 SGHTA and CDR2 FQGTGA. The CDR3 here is CASSPTLAGAYNEQFF. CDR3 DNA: TGTGCCAGCAGCCCAACGCTAGCGGGAGCCTACAATGAGCAGTTCTTC.

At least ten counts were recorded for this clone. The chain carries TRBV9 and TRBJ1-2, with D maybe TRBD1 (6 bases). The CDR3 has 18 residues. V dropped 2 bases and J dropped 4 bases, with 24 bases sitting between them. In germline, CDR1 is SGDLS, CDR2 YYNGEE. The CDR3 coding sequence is TGTGCCAGCAGCGTTTCATTAACCGCAGGGGAGGGGACCTATGGCTACACCTTC. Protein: CASSVSLTAGEGTYGYTF. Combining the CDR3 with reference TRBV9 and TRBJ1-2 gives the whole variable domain DSGVTQTPKHLITATGQRVTLRCSPRSGDLSVYWYQQSLDQGLQFLIQYYNGEERAKGNILERFSAQQFPDLHSELNLSSLELGDSALYFCASSVSLTAGEGTYGYTFGSGTRLTVV.

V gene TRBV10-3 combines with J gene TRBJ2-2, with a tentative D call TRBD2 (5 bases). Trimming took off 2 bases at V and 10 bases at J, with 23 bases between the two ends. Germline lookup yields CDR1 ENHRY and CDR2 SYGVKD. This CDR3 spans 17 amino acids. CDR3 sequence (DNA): TGTGCCATCAGTGAGATGGACTCGACGTCGAACACCTTGGAGCTGTTTTTT. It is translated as CAISEMDSTSNTLELFF.

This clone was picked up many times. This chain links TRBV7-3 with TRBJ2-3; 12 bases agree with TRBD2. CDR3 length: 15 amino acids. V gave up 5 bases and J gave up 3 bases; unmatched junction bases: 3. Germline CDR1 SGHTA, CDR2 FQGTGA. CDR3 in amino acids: CASSLTSGSTDTQYF. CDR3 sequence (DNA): TGTGCCAGCAGCCTGACTAGCGGGAGTACAGATACGCAGTATTTT.

The DNA of the CDR3 is TGTGCCAGCAGGCAACAGGGGGCGTCGGGAAACACCATATATTTT. Its protein is CASRQQGASGNTIYF. V and J are TRBV6-1 and TRBJ1-3; 9 bases map to TRBD1. This CDR3 contains 15 residues. Germline V gene lookup returns CDR1 MNHNS and CDR2 SASEGT. The V and J ends lost 6 bases and 4 bases, in that order; junction bases with no gene match: 7.

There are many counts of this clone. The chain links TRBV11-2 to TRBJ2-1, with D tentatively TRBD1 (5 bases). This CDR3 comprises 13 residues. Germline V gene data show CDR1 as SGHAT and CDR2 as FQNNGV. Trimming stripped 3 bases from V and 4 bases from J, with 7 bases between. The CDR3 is CASSFSGYNEQFF. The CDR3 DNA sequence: TGTGCCAGCAGCTTCTCAGGGTACAATGAGCAGTTCTTC.

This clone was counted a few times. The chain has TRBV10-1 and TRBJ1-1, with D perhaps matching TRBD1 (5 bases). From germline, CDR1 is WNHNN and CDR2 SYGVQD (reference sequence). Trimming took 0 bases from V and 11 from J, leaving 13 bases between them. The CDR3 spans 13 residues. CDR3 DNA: TGCGCCAGCAGTGAGTCCACCGGGACCAGGGCTTTCTTT. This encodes CASSESTGTRAFF.

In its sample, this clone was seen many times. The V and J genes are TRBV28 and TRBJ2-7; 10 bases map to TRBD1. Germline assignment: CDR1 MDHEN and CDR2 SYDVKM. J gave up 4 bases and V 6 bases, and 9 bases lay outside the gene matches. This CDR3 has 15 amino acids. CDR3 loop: CASSPSGQGNYEQYF. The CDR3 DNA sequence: TGTGCCAGCAGCCCATCGGGACAGGGGAATTACGAGCAGTACTTC. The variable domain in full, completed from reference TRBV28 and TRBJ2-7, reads DVKVTQSSRYLVKRTGEKVFLECVQDMDHENMFWYRQDPGLGLRLIYFSYDVKMKEKGDIPEGYSVSREKKERFSLILESASTNQTSMYLCASSPSGQGNYEQYFGPGTRLTVT.

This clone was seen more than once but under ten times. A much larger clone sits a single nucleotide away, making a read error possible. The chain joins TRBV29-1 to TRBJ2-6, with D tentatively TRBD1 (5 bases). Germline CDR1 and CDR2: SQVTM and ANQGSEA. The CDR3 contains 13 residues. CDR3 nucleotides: TGCAGCGTTGGGAGCTCTGGGGCCAACTTCCTGACTTTC. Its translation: CSVGSSGANFLTF.

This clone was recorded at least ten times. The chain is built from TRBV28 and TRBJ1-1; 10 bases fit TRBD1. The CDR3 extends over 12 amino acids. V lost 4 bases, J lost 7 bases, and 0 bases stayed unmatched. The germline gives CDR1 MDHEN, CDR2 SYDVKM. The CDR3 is CASSWTGGEAFF. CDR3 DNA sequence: TGTGCCAGCAGTTGGACAGGGGGTGAAGCTTTCTTT. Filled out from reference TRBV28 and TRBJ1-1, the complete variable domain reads DVKVTQSSRYLVKRTGEKVFLECVQDMDHENMFWYRQDPGLGLRLIYFSYDVKMKEKGDIPEGYSVSREKKERFSLILESASTNQTSMYLCASSWTGGEAFFGQGTRLTVV.

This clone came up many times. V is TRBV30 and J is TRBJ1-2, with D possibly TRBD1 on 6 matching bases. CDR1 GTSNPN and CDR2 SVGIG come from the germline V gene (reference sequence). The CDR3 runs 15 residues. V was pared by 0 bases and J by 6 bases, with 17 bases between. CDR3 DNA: TGTGCCTGGAGTGTCAGGGGCAGGGCAGGCGATGGCTACACCTTC. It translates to CAWSVRGRAGDGYTF.

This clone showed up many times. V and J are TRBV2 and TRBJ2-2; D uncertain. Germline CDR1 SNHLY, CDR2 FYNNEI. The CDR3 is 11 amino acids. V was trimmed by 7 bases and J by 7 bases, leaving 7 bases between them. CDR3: CASTDIGELFF. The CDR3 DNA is TGTGCCAGCACCGACATCGGGGAGCTGTTTTTT.

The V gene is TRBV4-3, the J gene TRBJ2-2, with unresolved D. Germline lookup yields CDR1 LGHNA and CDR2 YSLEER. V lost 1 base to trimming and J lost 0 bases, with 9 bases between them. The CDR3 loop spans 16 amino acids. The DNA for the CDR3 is TGCGCCAGCAGCCAAGTCTACAGTTCGAACACCGGGGAGCTGTTTTTT. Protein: CASSQVYSSNTGELFF.

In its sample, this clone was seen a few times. DNA for the CDR3: TGTGCCAGCAGTTGGTCTATCGAGGTGCCGCGGTTGGGGGGCTACACCTTC. It is translated as CASSWSIEVPRLGGYTF. The J gene is TRBJ1-2, the V gene TRBV27; D is ambiguous. CDR3 length: 17 residues. V lost 4 bases to trimming and J lost 8 bases, with 26 bases between them. Germline values: CDR1 MNHEY, CDR2 SMNVEV (reference sequence).

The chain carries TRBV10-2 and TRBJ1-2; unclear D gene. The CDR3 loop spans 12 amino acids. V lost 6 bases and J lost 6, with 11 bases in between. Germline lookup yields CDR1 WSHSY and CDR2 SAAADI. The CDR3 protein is CASSDRAHGYTF. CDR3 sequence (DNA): TGCGCCAGCAGCGACCGGGCGCATGGCTACACCTTC.

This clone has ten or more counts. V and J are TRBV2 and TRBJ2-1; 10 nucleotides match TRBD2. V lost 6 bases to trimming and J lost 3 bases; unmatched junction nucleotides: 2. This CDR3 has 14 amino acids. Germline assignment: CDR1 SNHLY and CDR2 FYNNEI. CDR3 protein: CASSPSGGYNEQFF. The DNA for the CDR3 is TGTGCCAGCAGCCCTAGCGGGGGCTACAATGAGCAGTTCTTC.

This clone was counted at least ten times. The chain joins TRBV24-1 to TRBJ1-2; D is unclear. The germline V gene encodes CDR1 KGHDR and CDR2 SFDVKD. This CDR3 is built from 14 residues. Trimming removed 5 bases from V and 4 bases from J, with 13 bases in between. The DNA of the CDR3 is TGTGCCACCAGTGCGGCGGACGAACTCTATGGCTACACCTTC. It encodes CATSAADELYGYTF.

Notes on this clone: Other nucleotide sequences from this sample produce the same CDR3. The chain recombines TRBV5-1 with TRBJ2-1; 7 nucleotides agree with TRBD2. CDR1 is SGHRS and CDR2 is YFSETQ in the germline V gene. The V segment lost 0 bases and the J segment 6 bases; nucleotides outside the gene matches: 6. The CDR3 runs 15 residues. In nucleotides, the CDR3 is TGCGCCAGCAGCTTGGCTCTAGCGGAGGGCAATGAGCAGTTCTTC. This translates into CASSLALAEGNEQFF.

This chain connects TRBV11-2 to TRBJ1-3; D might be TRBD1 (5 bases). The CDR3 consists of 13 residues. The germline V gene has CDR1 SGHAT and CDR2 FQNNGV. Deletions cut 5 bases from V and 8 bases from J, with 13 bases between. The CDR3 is CASSLTGGDTIYF. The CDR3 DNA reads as TGTGCCAGCAGCCTCACAGGTGGGGACACCATATATTTT.

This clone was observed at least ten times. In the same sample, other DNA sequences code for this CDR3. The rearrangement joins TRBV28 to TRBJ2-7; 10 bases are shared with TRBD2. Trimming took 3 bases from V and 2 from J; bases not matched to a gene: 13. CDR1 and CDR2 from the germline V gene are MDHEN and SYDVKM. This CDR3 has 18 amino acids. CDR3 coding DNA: TGTGCCAGCAGTTTTAGAAGTCTAGCGGGAGCTTTCACCTACGAGCAGTACTTC. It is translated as CASSFRSLAGAFTYEQYF.

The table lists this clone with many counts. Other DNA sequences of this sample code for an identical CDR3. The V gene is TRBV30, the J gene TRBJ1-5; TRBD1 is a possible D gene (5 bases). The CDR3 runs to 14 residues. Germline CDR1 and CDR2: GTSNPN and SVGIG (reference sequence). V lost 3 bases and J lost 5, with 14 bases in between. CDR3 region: CAWSKRRGDQPQHF. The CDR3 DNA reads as TGTGCCTGGAGCAAGCGCCGGGGCGATCAGCCCCAGCATTTT.

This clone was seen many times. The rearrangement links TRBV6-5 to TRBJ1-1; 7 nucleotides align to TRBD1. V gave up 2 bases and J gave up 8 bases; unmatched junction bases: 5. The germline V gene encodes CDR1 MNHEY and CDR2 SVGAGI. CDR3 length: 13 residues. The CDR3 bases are TGTGCCAGCAGTTACCAGGGGGTAGGGGAAGCTTTCTTT. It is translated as CASSYQGVGEAFF.